This T cell receptor beta chain was identified in a study of T cell changes during pregnancy in multiple sclerosis. Assay used: immunoSEQ multiplex PCR; TCRdb lists only in-frame clones, some missing. Of more than 85,000 clones in the sample, approximately 95% were seen once. Trimming at V came to 2 bases and at J to 3 bases, leaving 5 bases not matched to a gene. The CDR3 totals 15 residues. The germline V gene encodes CDR1 SGHKS and CDR2 YYEKEE (reference sequence). V gene TRBV5-5 combines with J gene TRBJ2-1; TRBD2 matches at 7 bases. The sequences come from peripheral blood, collected after pregnancy. The receptor comes from a female donor in good health, enrolled as a control in a pregnancy study. CDR3 region: CASSFGPSGYNEQFF. CDR3 DNA: TGTGCCAGCAGCTTTGGTCCTAGCGGCTACAATGAGCAGTTCTTC.